The 10 T cell receptor beta chains below come from one sample, sequenced in a study of shared clonotypes between healthy human individuals. Assay: immunoSEQ multiplex PCR; the TCRdb copy retains only in-frame clones and omits some. The table includes 1.5 million to 2.5 million clones, over 85% detected once. CD45RO-negative CD8 cells positively selected for CCR7 made up the naive population, which excluded terminally differentiated effector memory CD45RA+ cells. The source material was naive CD8+ T cells sorted from blood. The receptor set was obtained from a man between 18 and 35 years old in good health.

The chain combines TRBV6-6 with TRBJ2-7; D unresolved. Looked up from germline, CDR1 is MNHNY and CDR2 is SVGAGI (reference sequence). V was clipped by 2 bases and J by 2 bases, with 13 bases between them. This CDR3 comprises 15 residues. The CDR3 region has the DNA TGTGCCAGCAGTTACGGCACCCCGAGAACCTACGAGCAGTACTTC. Protein: CASSYGTPRTYEQYF.

The DNA for the CDR3 is TGTGCCAGCAGTGGCCCTAGCGGGGGAAGCACAGATACGCAGTATTTT. This encodes CASSGPSGGSTDTQYF. The chain is built from TRBV2 and TRBJ2-3; 10 bases map to TRBD2. This CDR3 spans 16 amino acids. V shed 4 bases, J shed 0 bases, and the junction held 4 bases outside the gene matches. The germline V gene encodes CDR1 SNHLY and CDR2 FYNNEI.

The chain is built from TRBV7-6 and TRBJ1-1; TRBD1 is a possible D gene (5 bases). The germline V gene has CDR1 SGHVS and CDR2 FNYEAQ. V lost 5 bases and J 4 bases, leaving 17 bases between the germline ends. The CDR3 has 15 residues. The CDR3 loop reads CASSTTPGAGTEAFF. As DNA, the CDR3 is TGTGCCAGCAGCACTACACCTGGGGCGGGCACTGAAGCTTTCTTT.

This rearrangement joins TRBV23-1 to TRBJ2-2, with D possibly matching TRBD1 (6 bases). Being an ORF, TRBV23-1 has a function that is uncertain. The CDR3 spans 16 residues. The V end lost 0 bases, the J end lost 3 bases, and 11 bases lay between the germline ends. CDR3 nucleotides: TGCGCCAGCAGTCAATCGAGGGCAGGGGACACCGGGGAGCTGTTTTTT. Translating gives CASSQSRAGDTGELFF.

This rearrangement joins TRBV7-9 to TRBJ2-2; 7 nucleotides agree with TRBD1. Germline CDR1 is SEHNR and CDR2 is FQNEAQ (reference sequence). Germline trimming cut 5 bases from V and 2 bases from J; bases unmatched to any gene: 11. CDR3 size: 17 residues. DNA of the CDR3: TGTGCCAGCAGCGCAACGGGACAGACAATTAACACCGGGGAGCTGTTTTTT. As protein: CASSATGQTINTGELFF.

For this clone: Different DNA sequences within this sample yield the same CDR3. The V and J genes are TRBV19 and TRBJ2-7; a weak D match, TRBD2 (6 bases). V lost 1 base and J 5 bases, leaving 6 bases between the germline ends. Looked up from germline, CDR1 is LNHDA and CDR2 is SQIVND (reference sequence). The CDR3 runs 12 residues. CDR3 amino acids: CASSIAGDEQYF. For the CDR3, the DNA is TGTGCCAGTAGTATAGCGGGGGACGAGCAGTACTTC.

The chain couples TRBV30 to TRBJ2-7; a weak D match, TRBD1 (5 bases). Trimming cost V 5 bases and J 5 bases, with 16 bases left between them. Germline V gene data show CDR1 as GTSNPN and CDR2 as SVGIG (reference sequence). The CDR3 has 13 amino acids. CDR3 region: CAWDIGVLDEQYF. DNA for the CDR3: TGTGCCTGGGACATAGGGGTTCTCGACGAGCAGTACTTC.

Concerning this clone itself: Other DNA sequences in the sample encode the same CDR3. CDR3 sequence reads: CASSSGTEETQYF. Here the CDR3 DNA reads TGTGCCAGCAGCTCAGGGACAGAAGAGACCCAGTACTTC. V is TRBV9 and J is TRBJ2-5; 7 bases map to TRBD1. The ends lost 4 bases at V and 3 bases at J; junction bases unmatched: 3. This CDR3 region has 13 residues. The germline V gene encodes CDR1 SGDLS and CDR2 YYNGEE.

V is TRBV6-6 and J is TRBJ1-4, with 9 bases aligning to TRBD1. Germline V gene lookup returns CDR1 MNHNY and CDR2 SVGAGI (reference sequence). The CDR3 length is 15 residues. The V gene end was trimmed by 2 bases and the J gene end by 8 bases; junction bases not matched to a gene: 6. CDR3 bases: TGTGCCAGCAGTTACCAGACAGGGGGTATGGAAAAACTGTTTTTT. This sequence encodes CASSYQTGGMEKLFF.

The rearrangement uses TRBV5-6 and TRBJ2-5; 10 nucleotides align to TRBD2. J gave up 2 bases and V 5 bases, and 6 bases lay outside the gene matches. The CDR3 totals 15 residues. Germline-derived CDR1 and CDR2 are SGHDT and YYEEEE. CDR3 in DNA: TGTGCCAGCAGTGATAGCGGGGGGTTACAAGAGACCCAGTACTTC. It specifies CASSDSGGLQETQYF.